Sequencing of this T cell receptor (beta chain) was carried out in a study of somatic mutations in cytotoxic T cells in rheumatoid arthritis. Turning to the study itself: After diagnosis, patient blood (around 29 ml EDTA) was drawn right away, before any treatment was given.

Germline V gene data show CDR1 as SGHKS and CDR2 as YYEKEE (reference sequence). The CDR3 contains 13 residues. Between the trimmed V and J ends, which lost 3 bases and 0 bases, there was a span of 5 bases. For this clone: Its antigen is as yet unknown.

TCRdb's copy holds only in-frame clones and misses some; the assay was immunoSEQ multiplex PCR. Here the sample spans tens of thousands of clones, over 75% being singletons. Overall study findings and caveats: Greater age accompanied higher CD8+ clonality in rheumatoid arthritis patients, a pattern that was absent in healthy controls. Antigens recognized by the expanded CD8+ clones were unknown. Patients with rheumatoid arthritis did not differ significantly from age-matched healthy controls in CD8+ T-cell clonality.

The sequencing input was CD8+ T cells sorted from blood. V and J are TRBV5-5 and TRBJ2-3; D ambiguous. The TCR sequence derives from an adult with rheumatoid arthritis. The CDR3 DNA sequence: TGTGCCAGCAGCTACGCTAGCACAGATACGCAGTATTTT. Protein sequence: CASSYASTDTQYF.